This is a list of T cell receptor beta chains from one sample in a study of T cells in localized non-small cell lung cancer. The method was immunoSEQ multiplex PCR; TCRdb's version includes in-frame clones alone and lacks a portion of them. The sample comprises 40,000 to 55,000 clones, 81% of which are singletons, and 15% to 20% rests with the top ten. Sequenced here: peripheral blood mononuclear cells, sampled before any cancer treatment. The receptors stem from a man between 40 and 70 years old with stage III lung adenocarcinoma. Each CDR3 is given with its conserved first and last residue. Fields, in order: V gene, J gene, D gene, clone size, CDR3 protein, CDR3 DNA. The D gene is left open where the match is weak. Rows may omit the clone size; those that give it use once, few, many or a size class.

TRBV5-8	TRBJ2-7	TRBD1	NA	CASRQGQGGNEQYF	TGTGCCAGCAGGCAAGGACAGGGTGGCAACGAGCAGTACTTC
TRBV7-4	TRBJ1-4	TRBD1	NA	CASSLDICRQGGEKLFF	TGTGCCAGCAGCTTAGATATTTGTCGACAGGGAGGCGAAAAACTGTTTTTT
TRBV9	TRBJ2-7	NA	NA	CASSVEPGTYEQYF	TGTGCCAGCAGCGTAGAGCCAGGCACCTACGAGCAGTACTTC
TRBV5-4	TRBJ1-2	NA	NA	CASSAGRYGYTF	TGTGCCAGCAGCGCGGGGCGCTATGGCTACACCTTC
TRBV6-1	TRBJ2-7	NA	NA	CASVWVYEQYF	TGCGCCAGCGTCTGGGTCTACGAGCAGTACTTC
TRBV6-6	TRBJ2-7	TRBD2	few	CASSLAGGTYEQYF	TGTGCCAGCAGTTTAGCGGGGGGTACCTACGAGCAGTACTTC
TRBV5-4	TRBJ2-7	TRBD1	few	CASSLRTGYEQYF	TGTGCCAGCAGCCTCAGGACAGGTTACGAGCAGTACTTC
TRBV11-2	TRBJ2-1	TRBD1	NA	CASSLADRVDDEQFF	TGTGCCAGCAGCTTAGCGGACAGGGTTGACGATGAGCAGTTCTTC
TRBV5-6	TRBJ2-2	TRBD1	few	CASSTGGAGELFF	TGTGCCAGCAGCACAGGGGGCGCGGGGGAGCTGTTTTTT
TRBV5-1	TRBJ2-3	NA	NA	CASSITDLDTQYF	TGCGCCAGCAGCATCACGGACTTGGATACGCAGTATTTT
TRBV19	TRBJ2-1	NA	once	CASRGGGPRSYNEQFF	TGTGCCAGTAGAGGGGGGGGGCCCCGCTCCTACAATGAGCAGTTCTTC
TRBV10-3	TRBJ2-5	NA	once	CAISESSRIDETQYF	TGTGCCATCAGTGAGTCGAGTAGGATCGACGAGACCCAGTACTTC
TRBV19	TRBJ2-1	NA	NA	CASSIEDNILEQFF	TGTGCCAGTAGTATCGAGGATAACATCCTTGAGCAGTTCTTC
TRBV6-5	TRBJ2-5	NA	few	CASSYETTRTSQYF	TGTGCCAGCAGTTACGAGACTACCAGAACATCCCAGTACTTC
TRBV10-3	TRBJ2-3	TRBD1	NA	CATLDRGSTDTQYF	TGTGCCACCCTGGACAGGGGAAGCACAGATACGCAGTATTTT
TRBV5-1	TRBJ2-7	NA	once	CASSLASARGPSYEQYF	TGCGCCAGCAGCTTGGCCTCGGCGCGGGGGCCTTCCTACGAGCAGTACTTC
TRBV19	TRBJ1-2	TRBD1	NA	CASSPRTGGPGYTF	TGTGCCAGTAGTCCTCGCACAGGGGGACCGGGCTACACCTTC
TRBV10-3	TRBJ2-3	TRBD2	NA	CASSYSSGGADTQYF	TGTGCCAGCAGTTACTCTAGCGGGGGGGCAGATACGCAGTATTTT
TRBV28	TRBJ1-5	NA	NA	CASSLLPSWGNQPQHF	TGTGCCAGCAGTTTATTACCGTCCTGGGGAAATCAGCCCCAGCATTTT
TRBV2	TRBJ2-5	TRBD2	NA	CASSPPLLAGARETQYF	TGTGCCAGCAGTCCACCCCTACTAGCGGGGGCGAGGGAGACCCAGTACTTC
TRBV27	TRBJ1-6	NA	once	CASSMLGSYNSPLHF	TGTGCCAGCAGTATGCTGGGTTCCTATAATTCACCCCTCCACTTT
TRBV9	TRBJ2-2	TRBD2	NA	CASSSRTSGSVTGELFF	TGTGCCAGCAGCTCCCGGACTAGCGGGTCGGTCACCGGGGAGCTGTTTTTT
TRBV6-6	TRBJ1-5	NA	NA	CASSYSKTMSQPQHF	TGTGCCAGCAGTTACTCCAAGACTATGAGCCAGCCCCAGCATTTT
TRBV18	TRBJ2-5	NA	NA	CASSPAKGGPEETQYF	TGTGCCAGCTCCCCGGCCAAGGGGGGGCCGGAAGAGACCCAGTACTTC
TRBV6-6	TRBJ2-7	NA	NA	CASSYGQEQYF	TGTGCCAGCAGTTACGGGCAGGAGCAGTACTTC
TRBV18	TRBJ2-1	NA	few	CASSPLAPSSYNEQFF	TGTGCCAGCTCACCGCTAGCGCCAAGCTCCTACAATGAGCAGTTCTTC
TRBV5-1	TRBJ2-3	NA	few	CASSLGDTYTDTQYF	TGCGCCAGCAGCTTGGGGGACACCTACACAGATACGCAGTATTTT
TRBV4-1	TRBJ1-6	NA	NA	CASSLTDGNNSPLHF	TGCGCCAGCAGCCTTACCGACGGTAATAATTCACCCCTCCACTTT
TRBV5-1	TRBJ1-2	TRBD1	NA	CASSIIPTGGDGYTF	TGCGCCAGCAGCATAATCCCGACAGGGGGCGACGGCTACACCTTC
TRBV5-6	TRBJ2-4	NA	few	CASSLGNIQYF	TGTGCCAGCAGCTTGGGAAACATTCAGTACTTC
TRBV19	TRBJ2-3	NA	once	CASSTRGDSTDTQYF	TGTGCCAGTAGTACCCGCGGAGATAGCACAGATACGCAGTATTTT
TRBV7-2	TRBJ1-2	TRBD1	NA	CASSPPPGQGVYGYTF	TGTGCCAGCAGCCCACCCCCGGGACAGGGAGTCTATGGCTACACCTTC
TRBV29-1	TRBJ1-4	NA	NA	CSVLRTATNEKLFF	TGCAGCGTTCTTAGGACGGCAACTAATGAAAAACTGTTTTTT
TRBV11-2	TRBJ1-6	NA	NA	CASSFNRVDSPLHF	TGTGCCAGCAGCTTTAACAGGGTGGATTCACCCCTCCACTTT
TRBV5-8	TRBJ2-5	NA	NA	CASSLGAVQETQYF	TGTGCCAGCAGCTTGGGGGCAGTACAAGAGACCCAGTACTTC
TRBV2	TRBJ1-2	NA	NA	CASWQGRDTF	TGTGCCAGTTGGCAGGGAAGAGACACCTTC
TRBV28	TRBJ2-3	NA	few	CASSPPAALTDTQYF	TGTGCCAGCAGCCCCCCCGCGGCCCTCACAGATACGCAGTATTTT
TRBV6-1	TRBJ2-7	TRBD2	NA	CASSEALAGGYEQYF	TGTGCCAGCAGTGAAGCTCTAGCGGGGGGTTACGAGCAGTACTTC
TRBV29-1	TRBJ2-2	NA	NA	CSVSGTSQNTGELFF	TGCAGCGTGTCCGGGACATCACAAAACACCGGGGAGCTGTTTTTT
TRBV7-6	TRBJ2-2	TRBD1	NA	CASRSKIRTGLTGELFF	TGTGCCAGCAGATCAAAGATCAGGACAGGGCTCACCGGGGAGCTGTTTTTT
TRBV18	TRBJ1-3	NA	NA	CASSPNSDSGNTIYF	TGTGCCAGCTCACCCAACTCCGACTCTGGAAACACCATATATTTT
TRBV6-5	TRBJ1-5	NA	NA	CASSPVGSNQPQHF	TGTGCCAGCAGTCCCGTCGGGAGCAATCAGCCCCAGCATTTT